The rows below give T cell receptor beta chains drawn from one sample of a study of T cell responses to AZD1222 COVID-19 vaccine. Produced via immunoSEQ multiplex PCR; TCRdb's table is partial and in-frame only. The table records 110,000 or so clones, approximately 90% of them present only once. The sequences come from peripheral blood, collected 28 days after the second dose of the MenACWY control vaccine. The receptors were gathered from an adult who received the MenACWY meningococcal vaccine as a control. Each CDR3 is given with its conserved first and last residue. Size is omitted from some rows. Given values are once, few, many or a class for expanded clones.

>TRBJ2-7|TRBV28|-
CASSLPGGLAGEGRYEQYF
>TRBJ1-5|TRBV12-3/TRBV12-4|-
CASSARGVQPQHF
>TRBJ2-7|TRBV7-9|few
CASSSRLAGSYEQYF
>TRBJ2-3|TRBV27|-
CATKLSGRTDTQYF
>TRBJ2-1|TRBV18|medium-sized
CASVDEGSHGEQFF
>TRBJ1-2|TRBV29-1|-
CSVEQGAGGYTF
>TRBJ2-3|TRBV2|-
CASSFLGGSTDTQYF
>TRBJ2-7|TRBV7-9|-
CAGRQDHSYEQYF
>TRBJ2-5|TRBV9|-
CASSVGNTWEGARETQYF
>TRBJ2-3|TRBV6-4|once
CASSDSWTGGPDTQYF
>TRBJ2-3|TRBV7-3|-
CASRQGAADTQYF
>TRBJ2-5|TRBV3-1/TRBV3-2|-
CASSHRTETQYF
>TRBJ2-1|TRBV7-2|-
CASSLGAPYNEQFF
>TRBJ2-2|TRBV10-3|-
CATSGTGNTGELFF
>TRBJ2-3|TRBV27|-
CASRQLTDTQYF
>TRBJ2-2|TRBV12-3/TRBV12-4|-
CASSSTGDGELFF
>TRBJ2-1|TRBV7-2|-
CASSLEPGRQFF
>TRBJ1-6|TRBV6-5|-
CASTKDRGNSPLHF
>TRBJ2-4|TRBV18|once
CASSPAGAPYIQYF
>TRBJ2-5|TRBV5-1|-
CASSLGAAQETQYF
>TRBJ1-4|TRBV4-1|-
CASSHGLRSEKLFF
>TRBJ2-5|TRBV28|-
CASSLLRGGGVQETQYF
>TRBJ2-3|TRBV9|-
CASSPHNGGGTDTQYF
>TRBJ2-7|TRBV3-1/TRBV3-2|-
CASSSDDGLAGGLDEQYF
>TRBJ1-1|TRBV20-1|few
CSASRGTTEAFF
>TRBJ2-3|TRBV6-1|-
CASSDSTDTQYF
>TRBJ2-3|TRBV28|-
CASSPTSDSSTDTQYF
>TRBJ2-1|TRBV7-9|once
CASSRAYEQFF
>TRBJ2-2|TRBV7-9|-
CASSLYRGGLAVTGELFF
>TRBJ1-5|TRBV6-5|-
CASSLTGGEQPQHF
>TRBJ1-5|TRBV19|-
CASSIARVRGRDQPQHF
>TRBJ1-2|TRBV7-6|-
CASSLGGTLNLANYGYTF
>TRBJ2-5|TRBV7-2|once
CASSSGKNQGQETQYF
>TRBJ2-1|TRBV29-1|-
CSVPGNEQFF
>TRBJ2-3|TRBV21-1|-
CASSSPGLAGGVSDPDTQYF
>TRBJ2-1|TRBV6-5|-
CASSYVASGVNEQFF
>TRBJ1-5|TRBV28|-
CASSEGNQPQHF
>TRBJ2-7|TRBV2|-
CASSDIRLTYEQYF
>TRBJ1-6|TRBV4-2|-
CASSQRQKSSPLHF
>TRBJ2-1|TRBV27|-
CASSLRTGSNEQFF
>TRBJ2-3|TRBV20-1|-
CSASPTVEMGETSTDTQYF
>TRBJ1-1|TRBV19|-
CASSGRVLGTEAFF
>TRBJ2-5|TRBV19|-
CASSIRVRLAGAIQETQYF
>TRBJ1-5|TRBV28|-
CASSSGIGNQPQHF
>TRBJ2-7|TRBV2|-
CASTQVGKKIHEQYF
>TRBJ2-5|TRBV6-2/TRBV6-3|-
CASSYAHGQLYF
>TRBJ2-2|TRBV19|-
CASSLTANTGELFF
>TRBJ2-3|TRBV7-8|-
CASSERDRSSGDTQYF
>TRBJ2-2|TRBV27|-
CASSSLTSRTGELFF
>TRBJ1-2|TRBV28|-
CASTGQGGGYTF
>TRBJ2-2|TRBV7-2|-
CASSLGLAGGLGGELFF
>TRBJ2-1|TRBV7-3|-
CASSEIAGSSYNEQFF
>TRBJ1-6|TRBV5-1|-
CASSPQGFNSPLHF
>TRBJ2-5|TRBV7-6|-
CASSPEIQYF
>TRBJ1-1|TRBV9|-
CASSVETGGVGKAFF
>TRBJ2-7|TRBV5-4|-
CASSSAGSGSYEQYF
>TRBJ2-3|TRBV12-3/TRBV12-4|-
CASKGGGTDTQYF